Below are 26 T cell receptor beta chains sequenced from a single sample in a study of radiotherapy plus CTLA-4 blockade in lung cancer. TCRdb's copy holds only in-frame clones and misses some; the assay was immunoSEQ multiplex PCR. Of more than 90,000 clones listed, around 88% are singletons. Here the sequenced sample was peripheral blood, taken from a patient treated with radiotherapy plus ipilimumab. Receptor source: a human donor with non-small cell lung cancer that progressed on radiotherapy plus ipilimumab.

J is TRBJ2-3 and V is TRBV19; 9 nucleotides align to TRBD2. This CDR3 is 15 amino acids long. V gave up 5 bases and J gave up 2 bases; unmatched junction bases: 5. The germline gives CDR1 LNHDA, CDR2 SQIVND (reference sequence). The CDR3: CASSLAGTPTDTQYF. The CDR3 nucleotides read TGTGCCAGTAGTCTAGCGGGAACCCCCACAGATACGCAGTATTTT.

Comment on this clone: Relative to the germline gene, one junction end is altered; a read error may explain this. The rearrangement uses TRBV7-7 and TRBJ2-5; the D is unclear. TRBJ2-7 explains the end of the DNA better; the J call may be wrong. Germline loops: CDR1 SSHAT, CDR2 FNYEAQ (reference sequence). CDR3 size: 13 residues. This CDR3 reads CASSPRLGYEQYF. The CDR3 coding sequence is TGTGCTAGCAGCCCTAGATTGGGCTACGAGCAGTACTTC.

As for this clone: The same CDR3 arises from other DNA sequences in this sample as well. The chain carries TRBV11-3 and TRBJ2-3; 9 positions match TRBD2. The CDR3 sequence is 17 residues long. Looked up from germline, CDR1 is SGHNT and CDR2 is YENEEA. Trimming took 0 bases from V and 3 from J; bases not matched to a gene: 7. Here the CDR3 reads CASSLDFSGSGTDTQYF. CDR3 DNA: TGTGCCAGCAGCTTAGATTTTAGCGGGAGCGGGACAGATACGCAGTATTTT.

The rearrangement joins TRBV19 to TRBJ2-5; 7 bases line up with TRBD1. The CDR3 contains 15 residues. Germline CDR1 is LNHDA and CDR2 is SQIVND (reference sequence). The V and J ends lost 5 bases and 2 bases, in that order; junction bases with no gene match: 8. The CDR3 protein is CASSVYRGKQETQYF. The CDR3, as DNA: TGTGCCAGTAGTGTATACAGGGGAAAACAAGAGACCCAGTACTTC.

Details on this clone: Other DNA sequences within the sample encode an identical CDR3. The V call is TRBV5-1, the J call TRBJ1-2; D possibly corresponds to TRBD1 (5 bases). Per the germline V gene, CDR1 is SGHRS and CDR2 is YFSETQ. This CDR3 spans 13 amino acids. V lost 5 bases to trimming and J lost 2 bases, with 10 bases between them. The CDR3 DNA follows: TGCGCCAGCAGTCCGGGACGAAACTATGGCTACACCTTC. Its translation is CASSPGRNYGYTF.

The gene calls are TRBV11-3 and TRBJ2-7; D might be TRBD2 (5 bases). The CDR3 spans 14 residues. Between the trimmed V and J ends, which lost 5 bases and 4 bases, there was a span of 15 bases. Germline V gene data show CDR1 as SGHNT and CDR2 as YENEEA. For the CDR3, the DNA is TGTGCCAGCAGCCCCGGAGGCGGAGTATACGAGCAGTACTTC. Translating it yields CASSPGGGVYEQYF.

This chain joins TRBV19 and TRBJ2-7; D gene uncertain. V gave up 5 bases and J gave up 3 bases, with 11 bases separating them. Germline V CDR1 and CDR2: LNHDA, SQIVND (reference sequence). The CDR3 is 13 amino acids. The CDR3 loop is CASSPDPGYEQYF. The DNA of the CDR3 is TGTGCCAGTAGTCCAGACCCCGGCTACGAGCAGTACTTC. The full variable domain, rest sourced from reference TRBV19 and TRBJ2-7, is DGGITQSPKYLFRKEGQNVTLSCEQNLNHDAMYWYRQDPGQGLRLIYYSQIVNDFQKGDIAEGYSVSREKKESFPLTVTSAQKNPTAFYLCASSPDPGYEQYFGPGTRLTVT.

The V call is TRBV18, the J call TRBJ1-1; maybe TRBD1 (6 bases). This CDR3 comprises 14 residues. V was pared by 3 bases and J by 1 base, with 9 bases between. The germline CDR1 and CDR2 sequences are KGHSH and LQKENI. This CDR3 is CASSPQGTNTEAFF. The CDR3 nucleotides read TGTGCCAGCTCACCCCAGGGGACGAACACTGAAGCTTTCTTT. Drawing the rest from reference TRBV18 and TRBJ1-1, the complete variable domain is NAGVMQNPRHLVRRRGQEARLRCSPMKGHSHVYWYRQLPEEGLKFMVYLQKENIIDESGMPKERFSAEFPKEGPSILRIQQVVRGDSAAYFCASSPQGTNTEAFFGQGTRLTVV.

The CDR3 DNA sequence: TGTGCCAGCAAAGACGGGCCGAACACTGAAGCTTTCTTT. This translates into CASKDGPNTEAFF. This rearrangement joins TRBV6-1 to TRBJ1-1; D gene uncertain. Trimming removed 7 bases at V and 1 base at J, with 10 bases between. Germline values: CDR1 MNHNS, CDR2 SASEGT. This CDR3 contains 13 residues.

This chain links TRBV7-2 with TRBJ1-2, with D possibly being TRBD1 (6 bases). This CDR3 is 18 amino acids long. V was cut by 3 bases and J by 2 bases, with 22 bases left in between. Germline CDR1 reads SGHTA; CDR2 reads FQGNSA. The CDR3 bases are TGTGCCAGCAGCTTGACCCGGGACACATCTATGGGGAACTATGGCTACACCTTC. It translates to CASSLTRDTSMGNYGYTF.

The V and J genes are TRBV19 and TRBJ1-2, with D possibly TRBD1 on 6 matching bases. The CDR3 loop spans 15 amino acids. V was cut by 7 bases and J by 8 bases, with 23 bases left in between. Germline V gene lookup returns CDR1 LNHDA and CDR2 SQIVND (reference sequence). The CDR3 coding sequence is TGTGCCAGTATTCCCAACTCGGGGGCCAGCTGGGGCTACACCTTC. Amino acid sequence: CASIPNSGASWGYTF.

The CDR3 sequence is CASSPKGGLGEQFF. The CDR3 DNA reads TGTGCCAGCAGCCCTAAGGGGGGATTAGGGGAGCAGTTCTTC. The chain employs TRBV5-4 and TRBJ2-1; tentatively, D is TRBD1 or TRBD2 (6 bases each). Trimming cost V 4 bases and J 10 bases, with 18 bases left between them. Germline lookup yields CDR1 SGHNT and CDR2 YYREEE (reference sequence). There are 14 residues in the CDR3. Looking up the rest from reference TRBV5-4 and TRBJ2-1 gives the full variable domain: ETGVTQSPTHLIKTRGQQVTLRCSSQSGHNTVSWYQQALGQGPQFIFQYYREEENGRGNFPPRFSGLQFPNYSSELNVNALELDDSALYLCASSPKGGLGEQFFGPGTRLTVL.

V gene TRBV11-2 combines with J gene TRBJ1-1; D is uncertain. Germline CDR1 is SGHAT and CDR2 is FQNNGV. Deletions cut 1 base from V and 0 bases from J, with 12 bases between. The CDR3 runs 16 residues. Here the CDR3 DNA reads TGTGCCAGCAGCTTAGGTCCATCAGAGATGAACACTGAAGCTTTCTTT. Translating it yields CASSLGPSEMNTEAFF.

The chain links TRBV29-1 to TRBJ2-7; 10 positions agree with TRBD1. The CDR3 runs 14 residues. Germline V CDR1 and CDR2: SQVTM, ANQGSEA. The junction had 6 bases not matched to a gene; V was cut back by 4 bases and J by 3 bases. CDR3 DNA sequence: TGCAGCGTTGTACCGGGACAGGGGTTCTACGAGCAGTACTTC. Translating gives CSVVPGQGFYEQYF.

As DNA, the CDR3 is TGCGCCAGCAGCGAGCTTGTGGGAAACGAGCAGTACTTC. Its protein is CASSELVGNEQYF. The rearrangement uses TRBV5-1 and TRBJ2-7; D unclear. Trimming removed 4 bases from V and 5 bases from J, with 13 bases in between. There are 13 residues in the CDR3. Germline CDR1 is SGHRS and CDR2 is YFSETQ.

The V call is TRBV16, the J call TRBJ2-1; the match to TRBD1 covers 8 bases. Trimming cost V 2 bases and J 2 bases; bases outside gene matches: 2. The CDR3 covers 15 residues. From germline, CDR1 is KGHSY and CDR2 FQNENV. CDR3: CASSQADRAYNEQFF. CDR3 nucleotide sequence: TGTGCCAGCAGCCAAGCGGACAGGGCCTACAATGAGCAGTTCTTC.

The CDR3 DNA follows: TGTGCCAGCAGCCAAGTTGAGGGTTCCGAGCAGTACTTC. Its protein product is CASSQVEGSEQYF. The rearrangement uses TRBV4-2 and TRBJ2-7; possibly TRBD2 for D (5 bases). The V and J ends lost 1 base and 6 bases respectively, with 10 bases between them. The germline CDR1 and CDR2 sequences are LGHNA and YNFKEQ. The CDR3 sequence is 13 residues long.

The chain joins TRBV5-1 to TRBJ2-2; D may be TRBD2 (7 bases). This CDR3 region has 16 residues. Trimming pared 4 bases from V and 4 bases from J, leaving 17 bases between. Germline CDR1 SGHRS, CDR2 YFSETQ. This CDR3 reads CASSLQGGEATGELFF. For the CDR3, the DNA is TGCGCCAGCAGCCTACAGGGAGGGGAGGCCACCGGGGAGCTGTTTTTT.

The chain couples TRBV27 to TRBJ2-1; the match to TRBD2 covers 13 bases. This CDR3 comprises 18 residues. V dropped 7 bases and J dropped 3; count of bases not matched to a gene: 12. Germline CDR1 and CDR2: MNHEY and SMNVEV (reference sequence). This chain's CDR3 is CASTSLAGGPIIYNEQFF. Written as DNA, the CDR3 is TGTGCCAGCACCTCACTAGCGGGAGGGCCTATTATCTACAATGAGCAGTTCTTC.

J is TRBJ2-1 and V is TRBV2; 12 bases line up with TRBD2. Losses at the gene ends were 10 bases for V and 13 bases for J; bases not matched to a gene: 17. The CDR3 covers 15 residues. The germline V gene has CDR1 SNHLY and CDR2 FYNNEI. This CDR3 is CATTLTSGRFPDQFF. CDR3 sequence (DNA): TGTGCCACGACCCTGACTAGCGGGAGATTCCCAGACCAGTTCTTC.

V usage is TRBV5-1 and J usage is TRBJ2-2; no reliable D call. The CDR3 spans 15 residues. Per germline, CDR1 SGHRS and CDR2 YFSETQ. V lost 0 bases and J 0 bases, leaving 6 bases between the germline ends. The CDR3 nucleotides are TGCGCCAGCAGCTTGGTGACGGCGAACACCGGGGAGCTGTTTTTT. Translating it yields CASSLVTANTGELFF.

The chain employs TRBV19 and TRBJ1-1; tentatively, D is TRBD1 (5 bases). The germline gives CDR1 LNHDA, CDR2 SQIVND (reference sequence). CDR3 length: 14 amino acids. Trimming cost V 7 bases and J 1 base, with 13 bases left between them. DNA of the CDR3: TGTGCCAGTAAGGGGCCCCTGGGGAACACTGAAGCTTTCTTT. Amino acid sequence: CASKGPLGNTEAFF.

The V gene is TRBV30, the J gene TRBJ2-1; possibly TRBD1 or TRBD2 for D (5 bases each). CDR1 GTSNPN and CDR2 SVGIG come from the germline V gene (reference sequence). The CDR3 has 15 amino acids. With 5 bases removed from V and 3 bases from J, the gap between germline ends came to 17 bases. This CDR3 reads CAWDGIGDRYNEQFF. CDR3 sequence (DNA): TGTGCCTGGGACGGGATAGGGGACCGCTACAATGAGCAGTTCTTC.

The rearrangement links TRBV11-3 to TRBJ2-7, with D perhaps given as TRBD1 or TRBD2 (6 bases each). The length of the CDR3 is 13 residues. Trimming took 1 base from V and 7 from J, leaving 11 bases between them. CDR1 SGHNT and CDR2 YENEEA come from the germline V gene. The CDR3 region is CASSLGGRGEQYF. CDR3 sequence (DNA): TGTGCCAGCAGCTTAGGGGGGCGGGGAGAGCAGTACTTC. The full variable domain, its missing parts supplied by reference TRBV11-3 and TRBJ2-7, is EAGVVQSPRYKIIEKKQPVAFWCNPISGHNTLYWYLQNLGQGPELLIRYENEEAVDDSQLPKDRFSAERLKGVDSTLKIQPAELGDSAVYLCASSLGGRGEQYFGPGTRLTVT.

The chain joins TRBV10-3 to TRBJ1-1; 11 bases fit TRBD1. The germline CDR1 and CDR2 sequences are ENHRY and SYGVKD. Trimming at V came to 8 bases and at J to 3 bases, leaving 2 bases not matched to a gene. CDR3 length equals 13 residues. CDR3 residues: CAIRGQGDTEAFF. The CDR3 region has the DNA TGTGCCATCCGGGGACAGGGGGACACTGAAGCTTTCTTT.

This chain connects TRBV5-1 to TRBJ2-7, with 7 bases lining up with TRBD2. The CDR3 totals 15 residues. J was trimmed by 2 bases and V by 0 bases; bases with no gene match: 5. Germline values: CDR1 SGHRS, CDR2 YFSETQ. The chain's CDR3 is CASSLAGGGTYEQYF. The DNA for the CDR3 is TGCGCCAGCAGCTTGGCCGGGGGAGGGACCTACGAGCAGTACTTC.